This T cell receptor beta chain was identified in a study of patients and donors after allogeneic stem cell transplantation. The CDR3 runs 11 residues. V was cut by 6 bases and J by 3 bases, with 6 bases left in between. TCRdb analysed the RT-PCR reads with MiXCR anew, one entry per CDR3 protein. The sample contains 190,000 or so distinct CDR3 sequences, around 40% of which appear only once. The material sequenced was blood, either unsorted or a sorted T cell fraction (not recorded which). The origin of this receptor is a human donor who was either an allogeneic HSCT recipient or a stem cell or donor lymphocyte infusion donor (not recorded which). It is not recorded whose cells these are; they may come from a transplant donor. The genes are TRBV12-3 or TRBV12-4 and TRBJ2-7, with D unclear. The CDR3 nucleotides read TGTGCCAGCAGCTCCCTCTACGAGCAGTACTTC. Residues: CASSSLYEQYF.